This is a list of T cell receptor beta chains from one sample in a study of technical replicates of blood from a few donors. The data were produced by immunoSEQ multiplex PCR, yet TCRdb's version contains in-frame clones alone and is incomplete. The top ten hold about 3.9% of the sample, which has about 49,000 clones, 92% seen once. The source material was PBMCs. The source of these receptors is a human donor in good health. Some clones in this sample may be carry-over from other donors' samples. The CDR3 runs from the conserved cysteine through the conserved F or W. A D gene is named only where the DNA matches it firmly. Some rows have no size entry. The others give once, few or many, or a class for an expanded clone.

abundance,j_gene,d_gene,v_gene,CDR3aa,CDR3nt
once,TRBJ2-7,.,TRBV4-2,CASSQEASYEQYF,TGTGCCAGCAGCCAAGAGGCCTCCTACGAGCAGTACTTC
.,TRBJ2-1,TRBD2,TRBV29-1,CSVEVLSGGANYNEQFF,TGCAGCGTTGAAGTTCTTAGCGGGGGGGCAAACTACAATGAGCAGTTCTTC
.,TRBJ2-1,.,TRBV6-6,CASSTPRGINEQFF,TGTGCCAGCAGTACCCCTAGAGGGATCAATGAGCAGTTCTTC
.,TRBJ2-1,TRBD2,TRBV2,CARGGTTLGNEQFF,TGTGCCAGGGGGGGGACGACCCTGGGGAATGAGCAGTTCTTC
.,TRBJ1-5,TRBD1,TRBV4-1,CASSQSSEGATNQPQHF,TGCGCCAGCAGCCAGTCCTCAGAGGGGGCCACCAATCAGCCCCAGCATTTT
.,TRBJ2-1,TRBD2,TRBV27,CASSPRGLAGGRRLEQFF,TGTGCCAGCAGCCCTCGGGGACTAGCGGGGGGGCGGAGGCTCGAGCAGTTCTTC
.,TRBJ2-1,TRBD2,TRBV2,CASRLAGDQQFF,TGTGCCAGCAGACTAGCGGGAGATCAGCAGTTCTTC
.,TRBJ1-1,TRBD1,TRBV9,CASSVATQGAEAFF,TGTGCCAGCAGCGTAGCTACACAGGGGGCTGAAGCTTTCTTT
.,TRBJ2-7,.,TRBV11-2,CASRPNRDWSYEQYF,TGTGCCAGCAGACCCAACCGGGACTGGAGCTACGAGCAGTACTTC
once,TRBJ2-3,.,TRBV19,CASSRGLSTDTQYF,TGTGCCAGTAGTAGAGGACTGAGCACAGATACGCAGTATTTT
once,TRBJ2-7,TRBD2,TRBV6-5,CASSFPGLGEQYF,TGTGCCAGCAGTTTCCCGGGACTAGGCGAGCAGTACTTC
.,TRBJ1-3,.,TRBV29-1,CSLQSIRGTSQGGNTIYF,TGCAGTCTACAGAGCATCAGAGGCACCTCGCAGGGTGGAAACACCATATATTTT
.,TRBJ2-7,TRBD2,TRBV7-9,CASSLAGVAGYEQYF,TGTGCCAGCAGCTTAGCGGGCGTAGCGGGCTACGAGCAGTACTTC
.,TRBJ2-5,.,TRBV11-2,CASSLGQGVETQYF,TGTGCCAGCAGCTTAGGGCAGGGCGTAGAGACCCAGTACTTC
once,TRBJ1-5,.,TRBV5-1,CASSLEGGNQPQHF,TGCGCCAGCAGCTTGGAAGGAGGCAATCAGCCCCAGCATTTT
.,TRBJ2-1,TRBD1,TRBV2,CASSRQGMTSNEQFF,TGTGCCAGCAGTCGACAGGGAATGACCAGCAATGAGCAGTTCTTC
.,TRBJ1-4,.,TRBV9,CASSDWAGGGREKLFF,TGTGCCAGCAGCGATTGGGCCGGAGGCGGAAGGGAAAAACTGTTTTTT
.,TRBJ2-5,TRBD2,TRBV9,CASSAFAGGNQETQYF,TGTGCCAGCAGCGCTTTCGCCGGGGGGAACCAAGAGACCCAGTACTTC
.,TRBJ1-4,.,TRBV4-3,CASSQEGRFNEKLFF,TGCGCCAGCAGCCAAGAAGGGAGATTTAATGAAAAACTGTTTTTT
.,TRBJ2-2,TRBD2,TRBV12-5,CASAGWVGTSPPTGELFF,TGTGCTAGTGCCGGTTGGGTAGGGACTAGCCCGCCCACCGGGGAGCTGTTTTTT
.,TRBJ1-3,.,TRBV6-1,CASRGGTGNTIYF,TGTGCCAGCCGGGGGGGCACTGGAAACACCATATATTTT
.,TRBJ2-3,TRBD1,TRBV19,CATQQNRGRPDTQYF,TGTGCCACCCAGCAAAACAGGGGGCGCCCAGATACGCAGTATTTT
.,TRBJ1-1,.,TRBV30,CAWSHSGLAIGRAFF,TGTGCCTGGAGTCATTCGGGACTTGCCATCGGTCGAGCTTTCTTT
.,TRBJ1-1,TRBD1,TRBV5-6,CASSTPGQKNTEAFF,TGTGCCAGCAGCACTCCGGGACAGAAGAACACTGAAGCTTTCTTT
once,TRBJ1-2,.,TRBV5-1,CASSPDGSYGYTF,TGCGCCAGCAGCCCGGACGGGAGCTATGGCTACACCTTC
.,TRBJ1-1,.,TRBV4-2,CASSQVNRVNTEAFF,TGTGCCAGCAGCCAAGTCAATCGGGTTAACACTGAAGCTTTCTTT